The T cell receptor (beta chain) under discussion was sequenced for a study of patients and donors after allogeneic stem cell transplantation. The V and J ends lost 5 bases and 4 bases, in that order; junction bases with no gene match: 10. This CDR3 has 16 residues. CDR1 and CDR2 (germline): SGHTA, FQGTGA. TCRdb ran MiXCR on the RT-PCR reads and lists one entry per CDR3 protein. The table has about a million distinct CDR3 sequences, more than 15% seen once. The clonotype was recovered from a human donor who was either an allogeneic HSCT recipient or a stem cell or donor lymphocyte infusion donor (not recorded which). It is not recorded whose cells these are; they may come from a transplant donor. Material: blood, either unsorted or a sorted T cell fraction (not recorded which). This chain uses TRBV7-3 with TRBJ2-3, with TRBD2 matching over 9 bases. In DNA form, the CDR3 reads TGTGCCAGCAGCGAAAGTAAAGCGGGAGGCGCAGATACGCAGTATTTT. Translation: CASSESKAGGADTQYF.